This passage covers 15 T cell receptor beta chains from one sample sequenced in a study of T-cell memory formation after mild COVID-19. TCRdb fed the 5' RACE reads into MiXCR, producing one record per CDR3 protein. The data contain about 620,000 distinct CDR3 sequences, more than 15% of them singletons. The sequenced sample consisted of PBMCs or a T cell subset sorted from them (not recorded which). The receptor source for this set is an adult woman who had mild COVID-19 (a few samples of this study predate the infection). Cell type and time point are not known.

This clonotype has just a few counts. The CDR3 protein is CASSFRSGLGEQFF. Written as DNA, the CDR3 is TGTGCCAGCAGCTTCAGGTCGGGACTCGGAGAGCAGTTCTTC. The chain recombines TRBV11-3 with TRBJ2-1; D might be TRBD2 (6 bases). V lost 3 bases and J 10 bases, leaving 16 bases between the germline ends. CDR3 length equals 14 residues. CDR1 is SGHNT and CDR2 is YENEEA in the germline V gene.

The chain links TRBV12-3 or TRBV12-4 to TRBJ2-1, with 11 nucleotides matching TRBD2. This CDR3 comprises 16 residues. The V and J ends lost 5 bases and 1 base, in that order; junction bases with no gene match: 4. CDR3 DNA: TGTGCCAGCAGTGCTAGCGGGAGGACGTCCTACAATGAGCAGTTCTTC. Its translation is CASSASGRTSYNEQFF.

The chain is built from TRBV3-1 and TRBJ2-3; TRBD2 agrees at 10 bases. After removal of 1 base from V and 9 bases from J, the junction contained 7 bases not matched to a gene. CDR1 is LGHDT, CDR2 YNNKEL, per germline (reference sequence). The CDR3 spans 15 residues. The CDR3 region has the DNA TGTGCCAGCAGCCAAGGGGCTAGCGGGGGAACGACGCAGTATTTT. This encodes CASSQGASGGTTQYF.

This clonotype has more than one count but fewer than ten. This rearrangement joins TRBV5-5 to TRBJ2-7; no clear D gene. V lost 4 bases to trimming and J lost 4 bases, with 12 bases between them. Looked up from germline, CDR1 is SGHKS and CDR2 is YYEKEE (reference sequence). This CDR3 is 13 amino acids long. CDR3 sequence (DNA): TGTGCCAGCAGCAGATATGATAGGTACGAGCAGTACTTC. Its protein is CASSRYDRYEQYF. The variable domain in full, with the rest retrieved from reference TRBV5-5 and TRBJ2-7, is DAGVTQSPTHLIKTRGQQVTLRCSPISGHKSVSWYQQVLGQGPQFIFQYYEKEERGRGNFPDRFSARQFPNYSSELNVNALLLGDSALYLCASSRYDRYEQYFGPGTRLTVT.

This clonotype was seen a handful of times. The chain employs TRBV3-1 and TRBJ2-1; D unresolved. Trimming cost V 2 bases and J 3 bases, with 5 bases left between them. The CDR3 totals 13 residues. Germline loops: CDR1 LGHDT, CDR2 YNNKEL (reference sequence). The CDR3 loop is CASSQSFYNEQFF. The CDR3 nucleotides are TGTGCCAGCAGCCAATCTTTCTACAATGAGCAGTTCTTC.

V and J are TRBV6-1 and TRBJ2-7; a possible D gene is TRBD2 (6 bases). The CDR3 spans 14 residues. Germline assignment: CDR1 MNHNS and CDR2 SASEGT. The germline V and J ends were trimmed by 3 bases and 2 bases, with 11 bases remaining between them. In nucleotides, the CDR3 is TGTGCCAGCAGTGATAGACGGACTACCTACGAGCAGTACTTC. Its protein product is CASSDRRTTYEQYF.

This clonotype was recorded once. CDR3 coding DNA: TGTGCCACCAGTGATGCTACAGGGGGTCGGCGCACCGGGGAGCTGTTTTTT. Amino acids: CATSDATGGRRTGELFF. V is TRBV24-1 and J is TRBJ2-2; TRBD1 agrees at 8 bases. In germline, CDR1 is KGHDR, CDR2 SFDVKD. This CDR3 has 17 residues. J gave up 4 bases and V 3 bases, and 9 bases lay outside the gene matches.

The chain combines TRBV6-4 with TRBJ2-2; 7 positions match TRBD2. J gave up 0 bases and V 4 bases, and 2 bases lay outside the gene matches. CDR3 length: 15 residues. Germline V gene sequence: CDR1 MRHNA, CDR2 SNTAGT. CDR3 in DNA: TGTGCCAGCAGTGCGGGGGGAGCGAACACCGGGGAGCTGTTTTTT. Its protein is CASSAGGANTGELFF.

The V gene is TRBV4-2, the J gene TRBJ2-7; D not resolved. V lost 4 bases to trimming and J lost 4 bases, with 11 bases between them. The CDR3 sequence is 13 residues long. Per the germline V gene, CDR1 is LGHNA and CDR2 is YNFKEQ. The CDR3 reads CASSPEMVYEQYF. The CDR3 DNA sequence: TGTGCCAGCAGCCCCGAAATGGTATACGAGCAGTACTTC.

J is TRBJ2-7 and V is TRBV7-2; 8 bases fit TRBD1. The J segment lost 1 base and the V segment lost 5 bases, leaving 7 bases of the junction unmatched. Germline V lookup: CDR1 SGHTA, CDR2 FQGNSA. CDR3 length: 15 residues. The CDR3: CASSLPTGESYEQYF. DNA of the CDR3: TGTGCCAGCAGCCTACCGACAGGGGAATCCTACGAGCAGTACTTC.

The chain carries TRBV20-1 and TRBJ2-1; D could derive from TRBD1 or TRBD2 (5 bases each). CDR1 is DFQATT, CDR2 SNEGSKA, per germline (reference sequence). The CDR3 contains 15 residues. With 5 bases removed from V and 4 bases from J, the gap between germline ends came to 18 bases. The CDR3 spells CSAENRDLIYNEQFF. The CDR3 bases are TGCAGTGCTGAGAACCGGGACCTGATTTACAATGAGCAGTTCTTC.

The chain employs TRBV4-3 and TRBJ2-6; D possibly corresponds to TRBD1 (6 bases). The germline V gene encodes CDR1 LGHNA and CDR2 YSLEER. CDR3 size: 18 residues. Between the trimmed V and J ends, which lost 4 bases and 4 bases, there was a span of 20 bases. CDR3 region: CASSRDSSQGLGANVLTF. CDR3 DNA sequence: TGCGCCAGCAGCCGAGACTCCTCACAGGGTCTGGGGGCCAACGTCCTGACTTTC.

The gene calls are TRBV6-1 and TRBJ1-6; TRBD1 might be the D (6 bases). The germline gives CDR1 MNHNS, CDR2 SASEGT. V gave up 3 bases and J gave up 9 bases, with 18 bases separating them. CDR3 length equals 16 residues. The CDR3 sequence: CASSDLRGRALSPLHF. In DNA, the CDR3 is TGTGCCAGCAGTGATCTCAGGGGACGGGCCCTTTCACCCCTCCACTTT.

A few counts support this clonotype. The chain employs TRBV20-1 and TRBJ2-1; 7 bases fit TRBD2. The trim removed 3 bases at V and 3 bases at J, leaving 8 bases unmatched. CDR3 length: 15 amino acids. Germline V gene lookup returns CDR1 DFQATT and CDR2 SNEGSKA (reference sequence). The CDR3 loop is CSASDLAVLYNEQFF. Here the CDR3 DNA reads TGCAGTGCTAGCGATCTAGCGGTACTCTACAATGAGCAGTTCTTC.

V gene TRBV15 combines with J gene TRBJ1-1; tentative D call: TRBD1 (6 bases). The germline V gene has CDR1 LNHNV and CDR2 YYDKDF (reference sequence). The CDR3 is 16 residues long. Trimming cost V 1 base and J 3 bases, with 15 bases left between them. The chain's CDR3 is CATSRGIQGKDTEAFF. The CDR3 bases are TGTGCCACCAGCAGAGGCATACAGGGAAAGGACACTGAAGCTTTCTTT.